The next 14 T cell receptor beta chains were all read from a single sample in a study of T cell responses to AZD1222 COVID-19 vaccine. Profiled with immunoSEQ multiplex PCR; TCRdb holds only in-frame clones, not every one. This sample has about 160,000 clones; roughly 90% occur once, and the top ten carry around 4.4%. Sequenced here: peripheral blood, sampled 28 days after the second AZD1222 dose. These receptors originate from an adult who received the AZD1222 COVID-19 vaccine.

The chain joins TRBV27 to TRBJ1-2; 7 nucleotides agree with TRBD1. The germline V gene has CDR1 MNHEY and CDR2 SMNVEV (reference sequence). This CDR3 spans 14 amino acids. Trimming at V came to 4 bases and at J to 7 bases, leaving 9 bases not matched to a gene. The CDR3 loop is CASSSTRQGGGYTF. CDR3 bases: TGTGCCAGCAGTTCCACAAGACAGGGAGGTGGCTACACCTTC.

This chain joins TRBV12-3 or TRBV12-4 and TRBJ1-3; the D gene is possibly TRBD1 (6 bases). The CDR3 has 13 residues. Trimming left V 3 bases short and J 4 bases short, with 7 bases between. The CDR3 is CASSFQGGNTIYF. CDR3 bases: TGTGCCAGCAGTTTTCAGGGGGGAAACACCATATATTTT.

The gene calls are TRBV19 and TRBJ1-5; D unclear. The germline V gene has CDR1 LNHDA and CDR2 SQIVND (reference sequence). The CDR3 length is 13 residues. The V and J ends lost 6 bases and 6 bases respectively, with 12 bases between them. CDR3 amino acids: CASSWAGGQPQHF. The CDR3 DNA follows: TGTGCCAGTAGCTGGGCGGGTGGTCAGCCCCAGCATTTT.

The chain couples TRBV27 to TRBJ2-5; 7 nucleotides align to TRBD2. J was trimmed by 5 bases and V by 3 bases; bases with no gene match: 3. CDR3 length equals 13 residues. Per the germline V gene, CDR1 is MNHEY and CDR2 is SMNVEV (reference sequence). The CDR3 bases are TGTGCCAGCAGTTTGGGAGGGTACGAGACCCAGTACTTC. As protein: CASSLGGYETQYF.

V usage is TRBV6-1 and J usage is TRBJ2-2; TRBD1 agrees at 9 bases. The CDR3 is 17 amino acids. CDR1 is MNHNS, CDR2 SASEGT, per germline. V was clipped by 1 base and J by 4 bases; unmatched bases: 7. CDR3 protein: CASSEGWTGEVTGELFF. The CDR3 coding sequence is TGTGCCAGCAGTGAAGGATGGACAGGGGAGGTCACCGGGGAGCTGTTTTTT.

This clone was detected once. V gene TRBV5-4 combines with J gene TRBJ2-6; D is perhaps TRBD1 or TRBD2 (5 bases each). Trimming pared 0 bases from V and 3 bases from J, leaving 7 bases between. CDR1 is SGHNT and CDR2 is YYREEE in the germline V gene (reference sequence). This CDR3 contains 15 residues. CDR3 amino acids: CASSLAGSGANVLTF. The CDR3 coding sequence is TGTGCCAGCAGCTTGGCAGGGAGTGGGGCCAACGTCCTGACTTTC.

The genes are TRBV18 and TRBJ2-1; TRBD2 matches 15 bases. The CDR3 contains 17 residues. The trim removed 8 bases at V and 5 bases at J, leaving 10 bases unmatched. Germline CDR1 reads KGHSH; CDR2 reads LQKENI. In nucleotides, the CDR3 is TGTGCCAGCCAACGGACTAGCGGGGGGGGTTTAAACAATGAGCAGTTCTTC. Translation: CASQRTSGGGLNNEQFF.

This clone was recorded a few times. The chain recombines TRBV6-6 with TRBJ2-7, with D possibly being TRBD1 (6 bases). The CDR3 is 14 residues long. In germline, CDR1 is MNHNY, CDR2 SVGAGI (reference sequence). V was clipped by 2 bases and J by 0 bases, with 8 bases between them. DNA of the CDR3: TGTGCCAGCAGTTACAAGGGGGTCTCCTACGAGCAGTACTTC. Protein product: CASSYKGVSYEQYF.

The chain uses TRBV6-5 and TRBJ2-3, with a tentative D call TRBD2 (6 bases). V lost 9 bases to trimming and J lost 0 bases, with 13 bases between them. The CDR3 length is 14 residues. CDR1 and CDR2 from the germline V gene are MNHEY and SVGAGI. Written as DNA, the CDR3 is TGTGCCAGTCGACTGGGACTGAGCACAGATACGCAGTATTTT. It specifies CASRLGLSTDTQYF.

The chain carries TRBV6-5 and TRBJ1-1; a possible D gene is TRBD1 (5 bases). CDR1 and CDR2 from the germline V gene are MNHEY and SVGAGI. CDR3 length: 15 residues. V lost 6 bases to trimming and J lost 8 bases, with 22 bases between them. In DNA form, the CDR3 reads TGTGCCAGCAGGCCTCAATCGGAGGGACCCAAAGAAGCTTTCTTT. Protein sequence: CASRPQSEGPKEAFF.

The rearrangement joins TRBV6-5 to TRBJ1-6, with D unclear. CDR1 is MNHEY and CDR2 is SVGAGI in the germline V gene. Trimming took off 9 bases at V and 8 bases at J, with 14 bases between the two ends. This CDR3 is built from 13 residues. CDR3 in amino acids: CASRRSGYSPLHF. The DNA for the CDR3 is TGTGCCAGTCGGAGGTCTGGGTATTCACCCCTCCACTTT.

To note about this clone: Other DNA sequences within the sample encode an identical CDR3. J is TRBJ1-5 and V is TRBV14; D remains ambiguous. Germline CDR1 SGHDN, CDR2 FVKESK. This CDR3 comprises 13 residues. V was pared by 0 bases and J by 7 bases, with 7 bases between. The CDR3 loop is CASSQDEGQPQHF. The CDR3 region has the DNA TGTGCCAGCAGCCAAGATGAGGGACAGCCCCAGCATTTT.

This clone was seen just once. The rearrangement links TRBV6-2 or TRBV6-3 to TRBJ2-5; 7 bases match TRBD1. Losses at the gene ends were 2 bases for V and 5 bases for J; bases not matched to a gene: 2. Germline-derived CDR1 and CDR2 are MNHEY and SVGEGT. The CDR3 spans 13 residues. CDR3 protein: CASSYADRETQYF. Written as DNA, the CDR3 is TGTGCCAGCAGTTACGCGGACAGGGAGACCCAGTACTTC.

The chain couples TRBV15 to TRBJ2-7, with D tentatively TRBD1 (6 bases). Per the germline V gene, CDR1 is LNHNV and CDR2 is YYDKDF (reference sequence). This CDR3 is 13 amino acids long. V was clipped by 1 base and J by 8 bases, with 12 bases between them. CDR3 coding DNA: TGTGCCACCAGCAGAGTCAGGGGTTGGCAGCAGTACTTC. Translating gives CATSRVRGWQQYF.